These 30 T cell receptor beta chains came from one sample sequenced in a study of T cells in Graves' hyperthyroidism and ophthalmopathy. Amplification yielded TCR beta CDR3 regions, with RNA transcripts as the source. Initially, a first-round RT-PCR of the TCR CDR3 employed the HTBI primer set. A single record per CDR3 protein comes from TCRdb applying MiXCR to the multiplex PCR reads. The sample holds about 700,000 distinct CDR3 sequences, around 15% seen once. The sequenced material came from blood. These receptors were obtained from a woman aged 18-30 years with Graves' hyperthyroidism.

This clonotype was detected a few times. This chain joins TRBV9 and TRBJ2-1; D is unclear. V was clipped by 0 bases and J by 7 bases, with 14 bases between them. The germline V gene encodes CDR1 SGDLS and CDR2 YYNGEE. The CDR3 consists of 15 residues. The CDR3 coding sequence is TGTGCCAGCAGCGTAGTAGGGTTGGGGATTAATGAGCAGTTCTTC. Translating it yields CASSVVGLGINEQFF.

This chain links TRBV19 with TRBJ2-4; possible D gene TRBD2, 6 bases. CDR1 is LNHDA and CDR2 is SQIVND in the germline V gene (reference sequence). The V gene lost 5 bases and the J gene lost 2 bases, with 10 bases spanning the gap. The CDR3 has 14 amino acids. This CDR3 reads CASSGSGPKNIQYF. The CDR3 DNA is TGTGCCAGTAGTGGAAGCGGGCCCAAAAACATTCAGTACTTC. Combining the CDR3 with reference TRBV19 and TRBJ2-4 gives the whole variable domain DGGITQSPKYLFRKEGQNVTLSCEQNLNHDAMYWYRQDPGQGLRLIYYSQIVNDFQKGDIAEGYSVSREKKESFPLTVTSAQKNPTAFYLCASSGSGPKNIQYFGAGTRLSVL.

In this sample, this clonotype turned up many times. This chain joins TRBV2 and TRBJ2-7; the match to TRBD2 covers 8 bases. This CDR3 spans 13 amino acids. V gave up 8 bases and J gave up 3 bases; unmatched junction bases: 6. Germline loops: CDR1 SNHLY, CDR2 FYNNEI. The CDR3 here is CASQREPDYEQYF. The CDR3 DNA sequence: TGTGCCAGCCAGCGGGAGCCAGACTACGAGCAGTACTTC.

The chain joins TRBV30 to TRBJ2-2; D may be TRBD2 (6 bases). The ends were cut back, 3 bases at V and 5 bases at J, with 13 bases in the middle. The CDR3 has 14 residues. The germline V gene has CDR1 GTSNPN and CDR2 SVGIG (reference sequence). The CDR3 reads CAWSGTVPTGELFF. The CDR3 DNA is TGTGCCTGGAGCGGGACTGTACCAACCGGGGAGCTGTTTTTT.

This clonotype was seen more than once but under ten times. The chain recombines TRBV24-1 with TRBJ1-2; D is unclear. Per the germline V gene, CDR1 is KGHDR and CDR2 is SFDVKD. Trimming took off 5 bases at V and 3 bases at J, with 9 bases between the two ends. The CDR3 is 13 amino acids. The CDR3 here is CATSAGRYYGYTF. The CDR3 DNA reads TGTGCCACCAGTGCGGGCAGATACTATGGCTACACCTTC.

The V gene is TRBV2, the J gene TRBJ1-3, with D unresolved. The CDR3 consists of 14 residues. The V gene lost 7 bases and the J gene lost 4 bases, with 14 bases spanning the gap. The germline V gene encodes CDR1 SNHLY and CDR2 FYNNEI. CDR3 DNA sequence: TGTGCCAGCAAACAGACTTACGCGGGAAACACCATATATTTT. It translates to CASKQTYAGNTIYF.

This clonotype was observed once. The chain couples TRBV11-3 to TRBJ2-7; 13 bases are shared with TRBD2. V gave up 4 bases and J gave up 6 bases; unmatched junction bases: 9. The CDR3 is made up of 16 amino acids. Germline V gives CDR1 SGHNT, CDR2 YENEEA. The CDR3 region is CASSSDGTSGTAEQYF. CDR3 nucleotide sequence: TGTGCCAGCAGCTCCGACGGGACTAGCGGGACCGCCGAGCAGTACTTC. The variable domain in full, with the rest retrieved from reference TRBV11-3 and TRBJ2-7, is EAGVVQSPRYKIIEKKQPVAFWCNPISGHNTLYWYLQNLGQGPELLIRYENEEAVDDSQLPKDRFSAERLKGVDSTLKIQPAELGDSAVYLCASSSDGTSGTAEQYFGPGTRLTVT.

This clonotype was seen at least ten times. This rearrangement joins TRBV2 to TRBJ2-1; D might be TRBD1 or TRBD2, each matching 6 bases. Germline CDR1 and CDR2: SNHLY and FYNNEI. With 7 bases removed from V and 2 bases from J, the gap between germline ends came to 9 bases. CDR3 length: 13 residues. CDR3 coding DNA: TGTGCCAGCAAAGGGGGGACCTACAATGAGCAGTTCTTC. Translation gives CASKGGTYNEQFF.

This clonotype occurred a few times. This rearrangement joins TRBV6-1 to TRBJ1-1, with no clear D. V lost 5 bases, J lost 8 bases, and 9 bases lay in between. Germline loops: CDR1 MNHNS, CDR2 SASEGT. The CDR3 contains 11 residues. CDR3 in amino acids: CASSSPPEAFF. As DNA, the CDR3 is TGTGCCAGCAGTTCCCCCCCAGAAGCTTTCTTT.

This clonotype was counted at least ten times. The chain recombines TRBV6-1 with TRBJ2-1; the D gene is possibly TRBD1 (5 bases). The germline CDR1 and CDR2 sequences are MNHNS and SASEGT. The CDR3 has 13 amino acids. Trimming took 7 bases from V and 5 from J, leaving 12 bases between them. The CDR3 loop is CASTKSDNNEQFF. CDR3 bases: TGTGCCAGCACCAAGTCGGACAACAATGAGCAGTTCTTC.

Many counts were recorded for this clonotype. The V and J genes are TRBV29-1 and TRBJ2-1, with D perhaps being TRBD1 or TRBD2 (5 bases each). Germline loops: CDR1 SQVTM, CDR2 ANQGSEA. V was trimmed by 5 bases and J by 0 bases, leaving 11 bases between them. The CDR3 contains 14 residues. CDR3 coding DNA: TGCAGCGTTCCATGGGGGAGCTCCTACAATGAGCAGTTCTTC. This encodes CSVPWGSSYNEQFF.

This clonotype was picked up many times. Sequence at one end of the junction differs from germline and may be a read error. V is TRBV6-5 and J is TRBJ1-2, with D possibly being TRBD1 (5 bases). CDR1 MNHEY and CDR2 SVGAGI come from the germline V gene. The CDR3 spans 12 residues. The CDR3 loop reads CASSKGFYSYTF. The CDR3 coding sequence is TGTGCCAGCAGTAAGGGGTTCTATAGCTACACCTTC.

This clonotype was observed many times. CDR3 nucleotide sequence: TGTGCCAGCAGTTACCCGCTAGCGGGAAAAGCCCCATACAATGAGCAGTTCTTC. It codes for CASSYPLAGKAPYNEQFF. The chain carries TRBV6-2 or TRBV6-3 and TRBJ2-1; 9 nucleotides agree with TRBD2. The germline V gene has CDR1 MNHEY and CDR2 SVGEGT. The length of the CDR3 is 18 residues. J lost 4 bases, V lost 2 bases, and 12 bases had no gene match.

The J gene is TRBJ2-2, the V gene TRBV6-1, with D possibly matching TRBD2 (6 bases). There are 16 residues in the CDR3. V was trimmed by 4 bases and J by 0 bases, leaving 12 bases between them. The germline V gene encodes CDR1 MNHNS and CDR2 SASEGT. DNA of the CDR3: TGTGCCAGCAGTGTTCAGTGGAGGGCGAACACCGGGGAGCTGTTTTTT. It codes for CASSVQWRANTGELFF.

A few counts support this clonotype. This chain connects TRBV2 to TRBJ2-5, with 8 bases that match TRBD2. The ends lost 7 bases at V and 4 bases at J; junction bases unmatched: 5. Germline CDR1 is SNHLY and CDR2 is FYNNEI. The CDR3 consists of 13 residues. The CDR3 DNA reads TGTGCCAGCATCCCCGGGAGGGCAGAGACCCAGTACTTC. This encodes CASIPGRAETQYF.

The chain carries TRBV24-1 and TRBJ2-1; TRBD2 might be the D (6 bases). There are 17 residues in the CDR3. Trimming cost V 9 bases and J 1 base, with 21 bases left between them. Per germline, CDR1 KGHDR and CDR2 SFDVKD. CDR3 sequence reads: CATGAGIGGLSYNEQFF. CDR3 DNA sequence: TGTGCCACCGGTGCCGGTATCGGGGGATTGTCCTACAATGAGCAGTTCTTC.

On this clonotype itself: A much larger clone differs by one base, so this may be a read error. CDR3 DNA: TGTGCCAGCGGCTCCCACCAAGAGACCCAGTACTTC. This gives the protein CASGSHQETQYF. This sequence joins TRBV11-3 and TRBJ2-5; no clear D. The CDR3 runs 12 residues. The germline V gene encodes CDR1 SGHNT and CDR2 YENEEA. Trimming shortened V by 8 bases and J by 0 bases, and 7 bases separated the two germline ends.

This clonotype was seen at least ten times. The CDR3 DNA follows: TGTGCCACCAGTGATGGAGGGACTGCCGGGGAGCTGTTTTTT. This gives the protein CATSDGGTAGELFF. The rearrangement joins TRBV24-1 to TRBJ2-2; D is perhaps TRBD2 (6 bases). The CDR3 loop spans 14 amino acids. Between the trimmed V and J ends, which lost 3 bases and 6 bases, there was a span of 10 bases. From germline, CDR1 is KGHDR and CDR2 SFDVKD.

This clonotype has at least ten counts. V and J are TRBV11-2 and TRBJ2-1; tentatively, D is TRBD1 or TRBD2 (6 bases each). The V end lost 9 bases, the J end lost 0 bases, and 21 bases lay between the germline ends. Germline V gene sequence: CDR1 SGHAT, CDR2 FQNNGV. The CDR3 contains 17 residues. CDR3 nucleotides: TGTGCCAGTCGTCCGATTAGGGGGGTCCGCTCCTACAATGAGCAGTTCTTC. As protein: CASRPIRGVRSYNEQFF.

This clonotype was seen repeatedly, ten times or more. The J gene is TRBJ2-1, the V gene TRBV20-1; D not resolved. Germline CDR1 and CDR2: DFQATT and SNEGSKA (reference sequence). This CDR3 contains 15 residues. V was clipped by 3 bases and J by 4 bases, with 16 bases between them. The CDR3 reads CSASLGGVDYNEQFF. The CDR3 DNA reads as TGCAGTGCTAGCTTGGGTGGCGTCGATTACAATGAGCAGTTCTTC.

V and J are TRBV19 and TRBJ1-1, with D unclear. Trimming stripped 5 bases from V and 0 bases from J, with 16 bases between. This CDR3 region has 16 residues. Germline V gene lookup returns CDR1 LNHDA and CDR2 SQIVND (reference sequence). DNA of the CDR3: TGTGCCAGTAGTGTGCCGTATAGCAGTTTGAACACTGAAGCTTTCTTT. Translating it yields CASSVPYSSLNTEAFF.

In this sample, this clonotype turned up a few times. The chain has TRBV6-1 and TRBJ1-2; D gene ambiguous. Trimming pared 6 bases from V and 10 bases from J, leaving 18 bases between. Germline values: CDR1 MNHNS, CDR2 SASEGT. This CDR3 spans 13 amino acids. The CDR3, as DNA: TGTGCCAGCAGGGGCTCGGTACCCCCATTCTACACCTTC. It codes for CASRGSVPPFYTF.

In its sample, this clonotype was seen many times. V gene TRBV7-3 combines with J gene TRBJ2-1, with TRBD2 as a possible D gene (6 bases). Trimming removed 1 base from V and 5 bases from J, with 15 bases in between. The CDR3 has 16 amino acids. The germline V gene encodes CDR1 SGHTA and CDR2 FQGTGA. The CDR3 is CASSLRSGSGHNEQFF. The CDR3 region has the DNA TGTGCCAGCAGCTTAAGAAGCGGGTCCGGACACAATGAGCAGTTCTTC.

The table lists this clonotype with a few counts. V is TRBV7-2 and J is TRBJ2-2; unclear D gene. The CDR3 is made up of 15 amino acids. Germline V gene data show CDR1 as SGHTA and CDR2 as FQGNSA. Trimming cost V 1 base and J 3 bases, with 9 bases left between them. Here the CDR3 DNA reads TGTGCCAGCAGCTTAGGACTGCTGCACACCGGGGAGCTGTTTTTT. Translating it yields CASSLGLLHTGELFF.

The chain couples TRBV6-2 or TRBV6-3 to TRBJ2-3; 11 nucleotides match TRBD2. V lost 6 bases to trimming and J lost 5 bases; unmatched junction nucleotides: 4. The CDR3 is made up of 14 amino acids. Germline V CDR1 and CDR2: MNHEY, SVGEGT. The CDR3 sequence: CASRPGLAVDTQYF. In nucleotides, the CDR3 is TGTGCCAGCAGGCCGGGACTAGCGGTAGATACGCAGTATTTT.

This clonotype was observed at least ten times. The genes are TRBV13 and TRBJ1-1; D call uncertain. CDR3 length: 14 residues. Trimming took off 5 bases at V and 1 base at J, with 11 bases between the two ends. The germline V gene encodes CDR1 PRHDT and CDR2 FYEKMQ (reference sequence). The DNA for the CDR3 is TGTGCCAGCAGCCCAAAGGCGGGGAACACTGAAGCTTTCTTT. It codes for CASSPKAGNTEAFF.

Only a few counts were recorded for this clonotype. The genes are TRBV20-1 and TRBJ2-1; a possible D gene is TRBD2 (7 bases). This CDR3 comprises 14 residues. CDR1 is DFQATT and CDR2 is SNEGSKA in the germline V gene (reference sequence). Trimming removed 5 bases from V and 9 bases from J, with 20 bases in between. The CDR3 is CSASVGGPGGEQFF. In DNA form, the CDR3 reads TGCAGTGCTTCCGTGGGGGGGCCGGGGGGTGAGCAGTTCTTC.

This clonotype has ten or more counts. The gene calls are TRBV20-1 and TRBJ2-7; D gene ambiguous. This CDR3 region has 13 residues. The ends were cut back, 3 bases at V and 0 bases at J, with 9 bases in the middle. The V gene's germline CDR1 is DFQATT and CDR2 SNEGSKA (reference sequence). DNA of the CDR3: TGCAGTGCTAGCCGCTCTGCCTCCTACGAGCAGTACTTC. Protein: CSASRSASYEQYF.

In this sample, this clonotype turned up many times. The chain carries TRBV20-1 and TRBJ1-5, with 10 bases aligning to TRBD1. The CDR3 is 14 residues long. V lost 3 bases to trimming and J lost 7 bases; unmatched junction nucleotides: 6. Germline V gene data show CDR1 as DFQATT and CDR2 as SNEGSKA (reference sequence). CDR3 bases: TGCAGTGCTAGGGGGGGACAGGGGTTGCAGCCCCAGCATTTT. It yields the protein CSARGGQGLQPQHF.

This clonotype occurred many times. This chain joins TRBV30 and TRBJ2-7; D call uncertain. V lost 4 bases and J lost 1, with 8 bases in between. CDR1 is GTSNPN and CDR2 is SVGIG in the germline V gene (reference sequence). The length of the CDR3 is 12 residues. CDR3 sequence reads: CAWISASYEQYF. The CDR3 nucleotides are TGTGCCTGGATTTCGGCTTCCTACGAGCAGTACTTC.